This entry lists 9 T cell receptor beta chains sequenced from one sample in a study of beta chain features in type 1 diabetes. Sequenced material consisted of expressed TCRB transcripts (all of the isolated RNA was reverse transcribed). Clones were read by immunoSEQ multiplex PCR, and TCRdb kept only the in-frame ones, dropping some. The sample records some 200,000 clones, about 11% being singletons. Sequenced: central memory CD4+ T cells from blood. These receptors originate from a man aged 18 to 35 in good health.

A few counts support this clone. The chain recombines TRBV15 with TRBJ1-2; D gene uncertain. The ends were cut back, 0 bases at V and 0 bases at J, with 14 bases in the middle. The germline CDR1 and CDR2 sequences are LNHNV and YYDKDF (reference sequence). There are 17 residues in the CDR3. Here the CDR3 reads CATSRDFAEVPNYGYTF. In nucleotides, the CDR3 is TGTGCCACCAGCAGAGATTTTGCGGAGGTGCCTAACTATGGCTACACCTTC.

Only a few counts were recorded for this clone. The chain uses TRBV30 and TRBJ2-5; no clear D. CDR1 and CDR2 from the germline V gene are GTSNPN and SVGIG (reference sequence). The CDR3 runs to 12 residues. V lost 3 bases and J 5 bases, leaving 10 bases between the germline ends. CDR3 DNA: TGTGCCTGGAGCCCCGCCATGGAGACCCAGTACTTC. It yields the protein CAWSPAMETQYF.

The V gene is TRBV15, the J gene TRBJ1-2; no firm D call. Germline V lookup: CDR1 LNHNV, CDR2 YYDKDF (reference sequence). The CDR3 has 14 residues. V was cut by 3 bases and J by 8 bases, with 16 bases left in between. CDR3 sequence reads: CATSRGNDAGGYTF. DNA for the CDR3: TGTGCCACCAGCAGGGGAAACGACGCGGGAGGCTACACCTTC.

This clone was seen at least ten times. The CDR3 region is CASSEARRNTEAFF. CDR3 nucleotide sequence: TGTGCCAGCAGCGAGGCCAGGCGGAACACTGAAGCTTTCTTT. The chain couples TRBV7-2 to TRBJ1-1; unclear D gene. The germline CDR1 and CDR2 sequences are SGHTA and FQGNSA. The V end lost 5 bases, the J end lost 1 base, and 11 bases lay between the germline ends. CDR3 length equals 14 residues. The full variable domain, with the rest looked up from reference TRBV7-2 and TRBJ1-1, is GAGVSQSPSNKVTEKGKDVELRCDPISGHTALYWYRQSLGQGLEFLIYFQGNSAPDKSGLPSDRFSAERTGGSVSTLTIQRTQQEDSAVYLCASSEARRNTEAFFGQGTRLTVV.

The chain links TRBV5-4 to TRBJ2-5; D is uncertain. V lost 4 bases and J lost 0, with 10 bases in between. The CDR3 extends over 14 amino acids. Germline loops: CDR1 SGHNT, CDR2 YYREEE (reference sequence). The CDR3 spells CASSPDANQETQYF. The DNA for the CDR3 is TGTGCCAGCAGCCCGGACGCGAACCAAGAGACCCAGTACTTC.

This clone was counted only a few times. The chain couples TRBV30 to TRBJ2-3; unclear D gene. Trimming stripped 0 bases from V and 4 bases from J, with 14 bases between. The length of the CDR3 is 15 residues. The V gene's germline CDR1 is GTSNPN and CDR2 SVGIG (reference sequence). CDR3 in amino acids: CAWSVRRIGSDTQYF. The CDR3 DNA reads TGTGCCTGGAGTGTAAGACGTATAGGATCAGATACGCAGTATTTT.

This clone has a handful of counts. The CDR3 sequence: CASSPRTGHYANTEAFF. CDR3 nucleotides: TGTGCCAGTAGTCCCCGGACAGGCCATTACGCGAACACTGAAGCTTTCTTT. The V gene is TRBV19, the J gene TRBJ1-1; TRBD1 matches 7 bases. V lost 5 bases to trimming and J lost 1 base; unmatched junction nucleotides: 13. The CDR3 length is 17 residues. Per the germline V gene, CDR1 is LNHDA and CDR2 is SQIVND (reference sequence).

This clone was seen more than once but under ten times. The CDR3: CAWDRPNYGYTF. For the CDR3, the DNA is TGTGCCTGGGACAGACCTAACTATGGCTACACCTTC. The chain couples TRBV30 to TRBJ1-2, with D possibly TRBD1 on 5 matching bases. V lost 5 bases to trimming and J lost 0 bases, with 7 bases between them. This CDR3 is 12 amino acids long. Germline V gene lookup returns CDR1 GTSNPN and CDR2 SVGIG (reference sequence).

This clone was seen a few times. A junction boundary mismatches the germline segment, possibly from a read error. The V and J genes are TRBV7-7 and TRBJ2-1; 14 nucleotides match TRBD2. The CDR3 loop spans 14 amino acids. Germline values: CDR1 SSHAT, CDR2 FNYEAQ (reference sequence). CDR3 sequence: CASSPGTSGSEQFF. In DNA form, the CDR3 reads TGTGCTAGCAGCCCCGGGACTAGCGGGAGTGAGCAGTTCTTC. Full variable domain (rest looked up from reference TRBV7-7 and TRBJ2-1): GAGVSQSPRYKVTKRGQDVTLRCDPISSHATLYWYQQALGQGPEFLTYFNYEAQPDKSGLPSDRFSAERPEGSISTLTIQRTEQRDSAMYRCASSPGTSGSEQFFGPGTRLTVL.